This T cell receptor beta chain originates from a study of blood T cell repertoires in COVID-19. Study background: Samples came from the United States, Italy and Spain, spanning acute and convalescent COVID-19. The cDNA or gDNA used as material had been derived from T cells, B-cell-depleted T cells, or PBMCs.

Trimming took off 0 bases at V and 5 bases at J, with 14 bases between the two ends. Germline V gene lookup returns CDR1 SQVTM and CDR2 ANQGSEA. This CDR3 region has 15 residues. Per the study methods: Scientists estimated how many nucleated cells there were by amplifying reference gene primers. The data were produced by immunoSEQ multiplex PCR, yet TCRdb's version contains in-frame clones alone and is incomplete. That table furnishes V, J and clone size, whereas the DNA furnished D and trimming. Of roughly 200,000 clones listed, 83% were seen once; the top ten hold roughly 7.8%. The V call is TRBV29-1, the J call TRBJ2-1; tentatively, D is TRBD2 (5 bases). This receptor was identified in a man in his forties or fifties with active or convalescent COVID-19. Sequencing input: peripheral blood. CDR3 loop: CSVEEGYGINNEQFF. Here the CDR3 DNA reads TGCAGCGTTGAAGAGGGATACGGGATCAACAATGAGCAGTTCTTC.